This T cell receptor (beta chain) was captured by sequencing in a study of blood T cell repertoires in COVID-19. The wider study: Acute and convalescent COVID-19 samples came from the United States, Italy and Spain. Sources were T cells, B-cell-depleted T cells, or PBMCs; the material itself was cDNA or gDNA.

V dropped 1 base and J dropped 1; count of bases not matched to a gene: 6. CDR3 length: 16 residues. Germline lookup yields CDR1 SGHRS and CDR2 YFSETQ. As processed by the authors: Estimation of nucleated cell counts was performed using reference gene primer amplification. Repertoires were generated with immunoSEQ multiplex PCR, while TCRdb's copy carries only in-frame clones and drops some. V and J calls and clone size come straight from that table; D and trimming were deduced from the DNA. In the table there are about 220,000 clones, around 82% of which are singletons. This clone was recorded only once.

This chain links TRBV5-1 with TRBJ2-3, with 7 nucleotides matching TRBD2. Input material: peripheral blood. This TCR came from a woman in her thirties who had recovered from COVID-19. This CDR3 reads CASSLSGRPGTDTQYF. CDR3 DNA sequence: TGCGCCAGCAGCTTGTCCGGGAGGCCGGGCACAGATACGCAGTATTTT.